This record looks at one T cell receptor (beta chain) sequence and its context. The target antigen is unknown. The data are from a study of cytomegalovirus exposure and HLA in healthy donors. Per the germline V gene, CDR1 is MNHEY and CDR2 is SMNVEV (reference sequence). Trimming pared 3 bases from V and 0 bases from J, leaving 15 bases between. CDR3 length: 17 residues. 13 Jbeta primers and 60 Vbeta primers were used for the PCR. The repertoire was sequenced with immunoSEQ multiplex PCR; TCRdb's copy has only in-frame clones and lacks some. This table has tens of thousands of clones, 82% appearing once. Study observations and caveats: Being indistinguishable, some V segments were excluded, TRBV6-2 and TRBV6-3 among them.

The sample taken for sequencing was PBMCs. This sequence joins TRBV27 and TRBJ2-1; possibly TRBD1 for D (6 bases). The source is a man younger than 30 in good health and CMV-seronegative. CDR3 sequence (DNA): TGTGCCAGCAGTTTTTGGCGGACAGCAAACTCCTACAATGAGCAGTTCTTC. Translation gives CASSFWRTANSYNEQFF.